These 13 T cell receptor beta chains originate from one sample sequenced in a study of blood T cell repertoires in COVID-19. The protocol was immunoSEQ multiplex PCR, while the TCRdb copy is restricted to in-frame clones and leaves out a portion. In the table there are about 120,000 clones, about 80% of which are singletons. The sequencing input was peripheral blood. These receptors were obtained from a man in his 70s with active or convalescent COVID-19.

This clone appeared once. The chain combines TRBV4-3 with TRBJ2-1, with 9 bases aligning to TRBD2. The CDR3 sequence is 15 residues long. The trim removed 0 bases at V and 9 bases at J, leaving 6 bases unmatched. Germline V gene lookup returns CDR1 LGHNA and CDR2 YSLEER. The CDR3 region is CASSQDGRGGAEQFF. The CDR3, as DNA: TGCGCCAGCAGCCAAGACGGGCGGGGGGGTGCTGAGCAGTTCTTC.

The V gene is TRBV28, the J gene TRBJ1-2, with D unclear. The CDR3 is 13 residues long. Germline loops: CDR1 MDHEN, CDR2 SYDVKM. Deletions cut 3 bases from V and 2 bases from J, with 7 bases between. CDR3 in DNA: TGTGCCAGCAGTTTCTCACGGAACTATGGCTACACCTTC. Amino acids: CASSFSRNYGYTF.

The chain employs TRBV7-8 and TRBJ2-1, with 9 bases lining up with TRBD2. Trimming at V came to 5 bases and at J to 5 bases, leaving 13 bases not matched to a gene. Germline CDR1 and CDR2: SGHVS and FQNEAQ. This CDR3 is 17 amino acids long. The CDR3: CASSLFYVLAGNNEQFF. The CDR3 nucleotides are TGTGCCAGCAGCCTATTTTACGTTCTAGCGGGAAACAATGAGCAGTTCTTC.

CDR3 amino acids: CASSLAGQGSAEAFF. The CDR3 coding sequence is TGCGCCAGCAGCTTGGCAGGTCAGGGTTCCGCTGAAGCTTTCTTT. The chain employs TRBV5-1 and TRBJ1-1; a weak D match, TRBD1 (5 bases). The V end lost 0 bases, the J end lost 6 bases, and 15 bases lay between the germline ends. Germline V gene lookup returns CDR1 SGHRS and CDR2 YFSETQ. The CDR3 is 15 amino acids.

This clone showed up just once. The chain joins TRBV6-6 to TRBJ2-7, with 10 bases matching TRBD1. V shed 5 bases, J shed 2 bases, and the junction held 6 bases outside the gene matches. The length of the CDR3 is 15 residues. CDR1 MNHNY and CDR2 SVGAGI come from the germline V gene (reference sequence). Here the CDR3 reads CASSGMDRGTYEQYF. Written as DNA, the CDR3 is TGTGCCAGCAGTGGGATGGACAGGGGGACCTACGAGCAGTACTTC.

The gene calls are TRBV24-1 and TRBJ1-5; D perhaps matches TRBD1 (5 bases). The length of the CDR3 is 14 residues. The V end was cut by 5 bases, the J end by 4 bases, with 11 bases between. CDR1 and CDR2 (germline): KGHDR, SFDVKD. The CDR3 sequence is CATSASGYNQPQHF. In DNA, the CDR3 is TGTGCCACCAGTGCGTCAGGGTATAATCAGCCCCAGCATTTT.

This sequence joins TRBV10-3 and TRBJ1-2; D remains unclear. Germline-derived CDR1 and CDR2 are ENHRY and SYGVKD. This CDR3 is 13 amino acids long. Trimming left V 5 bases short and J 3 bases short, with 10 bases between. The chain's CDR3 is CAISLNQDYGYTF. CDR3 nucleotide sequence: TGTGCCATCAGTCTAAACCAGGACTATGGCTACACCTTC.

The sample holds a few counts of this clone. The chain joins TRBV5-1 to TRBJ2-2; no firm D call. With 0 bases removed from V and 3 bases from J, the gap between germline ends came to 9 bases. CDR3 length equals 15 residues. Germline assignment: CDR1 SGHRS and CDR2 YFSETQ. This CDR3 reads CASSLGNADTGELFF. The CDR3 coding sequence is TGCGCCAGCAGCTTGGGTAATGCAGACACCGGGGAGCTGTTTTTT.

The chain combines TRBV28 with TRBJ2-7; 10 nucleotides line up with TRBD1. J lost 6 bases, V lost 7 bases, and 6 bases had no gene match. This CDR3 spans 13 amino acids. From germline, CDR1 is MDHEN and CDR2 SYDVKM. The CDR3 DNA is TGTGCCAGCAAGGGACAGGGGACAGGCGAGCAGTACTTC. Protein sequence: CASKGQGTGEQYF.

The V call is TRBV7-6, the J call TRBJ1-2, with a possible D match to TRBD1 (5 bases). The germline CDR1 and CDR2 sequences are SGHVS and FNYEAQ. V was trimmed by 3 bases and J by 4 bases, leaving 12 bases between them. The CDR3 sequence is 14 residues long. CDR3 loop: CASSLGPDSYGYTF. The DNA of the CDR3 is TGTGCCAGCAGCTTGGGCCCTGACAGCTATGGCTACACCTTC.

This chain links TRBV19 with TRBJ2-7, with D uncertain. The ends were cut back, 3 bases at V and 0 bases at J, with 6 bases in the middle. Germline lookup yields CDR1 LNHDA and CDR2 SQIVND (reference sequence). This CDR3 has 13 amino acids. In DNA, the CDR3 is TGTGCCAGTAGTATTCCCCGCTCCTACGAGCAGTACTTC. It codes for CASSIPRSYEQYF.

This sequence joins TRBV11-2 and TRBJ2-2; 11 bases map to TRBD2. Germline V gene data show CDR1 as SGHAT and CDR2 as FQNNGV. The CDR3 loop spans 16 amino acids. After removal of 3 bases from V and 5 bases from J, the junction contained 5 bases not matched to a gene. CDR3 sequence reads: CASSFSGRAYTGELFF. CDR3 sequence (DNA): TGTGCCAGCAGCTTTAGCGGGAGGGCCTATACCGGGGAGCTGTTTTTT. The complete variable domain, with remaining parts taken from reference TRBV11-2 and TRBJ2-2, reads EAGVAQSPRYKIIEKRQSVAFWCNPISGHATLYWYQQILGQGPKLLIQFQNNGVVDDSQLPKDRFSAERLKGVDSTLKIQPAKLEDSAVYLCASSFSGRAYTGELFFGEGSRLTVL.

This clone occurred a few times. The CDR3 loop is CASSSSGSGPETQYF. For the CDR3, the DNA is TGCGCCAGCAGCTCTAGCGGGAGCGGGCCAGAGACCCAGTACTTC. The chain has TRBV5-1 and TRBJ2-5, with 10 bases identical to TRBD2. The CDR3 consists of 15 residues. Per the germline V gene, CDR1 is SGHRS and CDR2 is YFSETQ. V dropped 3 bases and J dropped 4; count of bases not matched to a gene: 6. Supplemented by reference TRBV5-1 and TRBJ2-5, the full variable domain reads KAGVTQTPRYLIKTRGQQVTLSCSPISGHRSVSWYQQTPGQGLQFLFEYFSETQRNKGNFPGRFSGRQFSNSRSEMNVSTLELGDSALYLCASSSSGSGPETQYFGPGTRLLVL.